Listed below are T cell receptor beta chains from one sample, sequenced in a study of T cells in Graves' hyperthyroidism and ophthalmopathy. One entry per CDR3 protein, called by TCRdb with MiXCR from the multiplex PCR reads. The data hold some 250,000 distinct CDR3 sequences, with about 15% observed a single time. The material sequenced was blood. These receptors were collected from a woman between 45 and 65 years old with Graves' hyperthyroidism that later progressed to Graves' ophthalmopathy. Both conserved end residues are part of each CDR3. D genes are given only for firm matches. The size field is filled for only some rows; it gives once, few, many or a size class.

CDR3 length,clone size,D gene,V gene,J gene,CDR3 protein,CDR3 DNA
13,many,TRBD1,TRBV6-1,TRBJ2-7,CASSGGTGQEQYF,TGTGCCAGCAGTGGGGGGACAGGGCAAGAGCAGTACTTC
17,many,TRBD2,TRBV24-1,TRBJ2-3,CATSDSSGGASTDTQYF,TGTGCCACCAGTGATTCTAGCGGGGGTGCTAGCACAGATACGCAGTATTTT
13,many,TRBD1,TRBV6-1,TRBJ1-1,CASRDRTNTEAFF,TGTGCCAGCAGGGACAGGACGAACACTGAAGCTTTCTTT
12,many,.,TRBV28,TRBJ1-2,CASRVVPYGYTF,TGTGCCAGCAGGGTTGTGCCCTATGGCTACACCTTC
14,many,.,TRBV20-1,TRBJ1-4,CSARDRRGGEKLFF,TGCAGTGCTAGAGATCGGCGGGGCGGTGAAAAACTGTTTTTT
15,many,TRBD1,TRBV6-1,TRBJ2-7,CAARDSATDPYEQYF,TGTGCCGCCCGGGACAGCGCAACCGATCCCTACGAGCAGTACTTC
13,many,.,TRBV20-1,TRBJ2-7,CSARVRTGYEQYF,TGCAGTGCTAGAGTCAGGACCGGCTACGAGCAGTACTTC
15,many,.,TRBV5-1,TRBJ1-2,CASSLGFGKRNGYTF,TGCGCCAGCAGCTTGGGTTTCGGAAAACGGAATGGCTACACCTTC
16,many,.,TRBV2,TRBJ2-6,CASTNGPNSGANVLTF,TGTGCCAGCACCAATGGACCGAACTCTGGGGCCAACGTCCTGACTTTC
16,few,.,TRBV24-1,TRBJ1-3,CATSDLPGPDQNTIYF,TGTGCCACCAGTGACCTGCCCGGCCCCGATCAGAACACCATATATTTT
15,.,.,TRBV3-1,TRBJ2-7,CASSQEYPKAGEQYF,TGTGCCAGCAGCCAAGAATACCCTAAGGCGGGCGAGCAGTACTTC
14,.,.,TRBV10-1,TRBJ2-7,CASSESSVSNEQYF,TGCGCCAGCAGTGAGTCGTCCGTCTCGAACGAGCAGTACTTC
13,many,.,TRBV28,TRBJ2-5,CASSSRTPGTQYF,TGTGCCAGCAGTTCTCGGACACCAGGGACCCAGTACTTC
14,many,TRBD1,TRBV2,TRBJ1-1,CASINRDRGAEAFF,TGTGCCAGCATCAACCGGGACAGGGGGGCTGAAGCTTTCTTT
15,.,.,TRBV19,TRBJ1-1,CASSPIAGTATEAFF,TGTGCCAGTAGTCCAATAGCGGGGACCGCCACTGAAGCTTTCTTT
14,many,.,TRBV2,TRBJ1-1,CASSGQSMNTEAFF,TGTGCCAGCAGCGGACAGTCGATGAACACTGAAGCTTTCTTT
14,many,.,TRBV11-3,TRBJ2-1,CASSEQELDNEQFF,TGTGCCAGCAGCGAACAGGAGTTGGACAATGAGCAGTTCTTC
13,many,.,TRBV7-2,TRBJ2-2,CASSLAHTGELFF,TGTGCCAGCAGCTTAGCGCACACCGGGGAGCTGTTTTTT
15,.,.,TRBV19,TRBJ2-5,CASSIRDTSKETQYF,TGTGCCAGTAGTATTAGGGACACCAGCAAGGAGACCCAGTACTTC
15,many,TRBD1,TRBV12-3/TRBV12-4,TRBJ2-2,CASSLGTGNTGELFF,TGTGCCAGCAGTCTCGGGACAGGGAACACCGGGGAGCTGTTTTTT
15,.,.,TRBV7-9,TRBJ1-2,CASSPPRQAIYGYTF,TGTGCCAGCAGCCCTCCTAGACAGGCCATCTATGGCTACACCTTC
13,many,TRBD1,TRBV7-9,TRBJ2-7,CASRSQGAYEQYF,TGTGCCAGCAGGTCCCAGGGGGCGTACGAGCAGTACTTC
15,many,.,TRBV5-1,TRBJ1-2,CASSLAAGDSYGYTF,TGCGCCAGCAGCTTGGCCGCAGGGGATAGCTATGGCTACACCTTC
14,many,.,TRBV7-3,TRBJ1-1,CASSLYGENTEAFF,TGTGCCAGCAGCTTATATGGGGAGAACACTGAAGCTTTCTTT
15,many,.,TRBV5-6,TRBJ2-5,CASSRVPGLQETQYF,TGTGCCAGCAGCCGCGTACCGGGGCTCCAAGAGACCCAGTACTTC
12,many,.,TRBV13,TRBJ2-5,CASSSREETQYF,TGTGCCAGCAGCTCAAGGGAAGAGACCCAGTACTTC
16,.,.,TRBV19,TRBJ1-5,CASSKLQPSGNQPQHF,TGTGCCAGTAGTAAACTACAGCCCTCGGGCAATCAGCCCCAGCATTTT
15,few,TRBD2,TRBV19,TRBJ2-1,CASSIWGLGGDEQFF,TGTGCCAGTAGTATTTGGGGACTAGGTGGCGATGAGCAGTTCTTC
16,many,TRBD2,TRBV24-1,TRBJ2-1,CATSDPTSGTYNEQFF,TGTGCCACCAGTGACCCGACTAGCGGGACCTACAATGAGCAGTTCTTC
14,many,.,TRBV20-1,TRBJ2-7,CSARDFGRGHEQYF,TGCAGTGCTAGAGATTTCGGCAGGGGTCACGAGCAGTACTTC
12,many,.,TRBV30,TRBJ2-1,CACGQGYNEQFF,TGTGCCTGCGGGCAGGGCTACAATGAGCAGTTCTTC
13,many,.,TRBV28,TRBJ1-1,CASSPIESTEAFF,TGTGCCAGCAGTCCAATTGAGTCTACTGAAGCTTTCTTT
15,many,TRBD1,TRBV28,TRBJ1-2,CASSLSQGVGGGYTF,TGTGCCAGCAGTTTATCACAGGGGGTAGGCGGGGGCTACACCTTC
14,many,.,TRBV27,TRBJ1-5,CASSLEGRGQPQHF,TGTGCCAGCAGTTTAGAAGGAAGGGGTCAGCCCCAGCATTTT
15,.,.,TRBV7-9,TRBJ1-1,CASTRNLGGYTEAFF,TGTGCCAGCACCAGAAACCTGGGGGGTTACACTGAAGCTTTCTTT
17,.,.,TRBV13,TRBJ2-1,CASSFLSNRGPGGEQFF,TGTGCCAGCAGCTTCCTCTCCAACAGGGGACCCGGGGGTGAGCAGTTCTTC
13,.,.,TRBV6-2/TRBV6-3,TRBJ2-7,CASSYSPTYEQYF,TGTGCCAGCAGTTACTCTCCTACCTACGAGCAGTACTTC
15,many,TRBD1,TRBV24-1,TRBJ2-3,CATSDFGRGPDTQYF,TGTGCCACCAGTGATTTCGGCAGGGGGCCAGATACGCAGTATTTT
15,many,TRBD2,TRBV25-1,TRBJ2-7,CASSVSGRVLYEQYF,TGTGCCAGCAGTGTTAGCGGGAGGGTTCTCTACGAGCAGTACTTC
13,many,.,TRBV3-1,TRBJ1-4,CASSDSLDRKLFF,TGTGCCAGCAGCGATTCCCTGGACAGAAAACTGTTTTTT
14,many,.,TRBV7-2,TRBJ2-3,CASSHDSAGGTQYF,TGTGCCAGCAGCCATGACTCCGCTGGGGGTACGCAGTATTTT
16,many,.,TRBV12-3/TRBV12-4,TRBJ1-5,CASSLEVGGFNQPQHF,TGTGCCAGCAGTTTAGAGGTCGGGGGGTTCAATCAGCCCCAGCATTTT
14,many,.,TRBV7-9,TRBJ2-5,CASSYRDYQETQYF,TGTGCCAGCAGCTACCGGGACTACCAAGAGACCCAGTACTTC
14,many,.,TRBV10-3,TRBJ2-3,CASRGRGGPDTQYF,TGTGCCTCGCGGGGGCGAGGGGGGCCAGATACGCAGTATTTT
15,many,TRBD1,TRBV7-6,TRBJ1-1,CASSLLDQGGTEAFF,TGTGCCAGCAGCTTACTGGATCAGGGGGGTACTGAAGCTTTCTTT
14,once,.,TRBV6-2/TRBV6-3,TRBJ1-1,CAGNLGGANTEAFF,TGTGCCGGCAATCTTGGAGGGGCGAACACTGAAGCTTTCTTT
13,few,.,TRBV6-1,TRBJ2-6,CASTKKGANVLTF,TGTGCCAGCACCAAAAAAGGGGCCAACGTCCTGACTTTC
17,.,TRBD1,TRBV5-1,TRBJ1-1,CASSPSWIGGGNTEAFF,TGCGCCAGCAGCCCCTCCTGGATAGGGGGCGGGAACACTGAAGCTTTCTTT
15,.,TRBD1,TRBV19,TRBJ1-6,CASSQTGADNSPLHF,TGTGCCAGTAGCCAGACAGGGGCGGATAATTCACCCCTCCACTTT
12,many,.,TRBV7-7,TRBJ2-1,CASSHVDNEQFF,TGTGCTAGCAGCCATGTGGACAATGAGCAGTTCTTC
15,few,TRBD1,TRBV6-1,TRBJ1-3,CASSERDRDGNTIYF,TGTGCCAGCAGTGAAAGGGACAGGGACGGAAACACCATATATTTT